This TCR beta chain is drawn from a study of early T cells in non-severe SARS-CoV-2 infection (dated by TCRdb to the early 2020s). In the study overall: Bulk RNA from unsorted whole blood was used for TCR sequencing, so alpha and beta chains could not be paired. The research as a whole found: VDJdb matching was skewed toward anti-spike CD8 responses and likely underestimated virus-specific expansions by missing private and CD4 specificities.

To note about this clonotype: The antigen it binds to is not known. Per-nucleotide qualities are absent, and no much larger clonotype sits a single base away.

Library prep was done by 5' RACE. TCRdb lists the instrument as NextSeq 500. The TCR library protocol attached unique molecular identifiers to individual cDNA molecules to correct for sequencing error and PCR bias. Both TCR alpha and beta chains were sequenced, and tight co-correlation was observed between alpha and beta sequence abundances in each sample. The paper's processing steps were these. Decombinator V4 was used to annotate TCR sequences for V gene, J gene and CDR3. TCRs were defined as expanded if a significant change between any two time points was detected under a Poisson model with p below 0.0001. TCR abundances were normalised to the total number of TCRs sequenced per sample and were expressed as counts per million. TRAV1-2 paired with TRAJ12, TRAJ20 or TRAJ33 defined MAIT TCRs, while TRAV10 paired with TRAJ18 defined iNKT TCRs. VDJdb, accessed 1 November 2021, was searched for CMV, EBV and SARS-CoV-2 annotated TCRs, excluding TCRs annotated for multiple antigens. TCRdb redid the processing of the public reads, applying fastp at Q25 and MiXCR, and retained in-frame beta chains. CDR3 protein duplicates are merged, each entry listing the most common genes and DNA. These V and J calls originate from TCRdb's pipeline instead of the authors' own analysis. The table for this sample lists fewer than 75,000 distinct CDR3 sequences; around 21% of them were counted only once. Together, the top ten hold 16% of the sample.

From a lookup of the germline V gene, CDR1 and CDR2 are SGHTS and YDEGEE. The CDR3 starts with the cysteine, ends with the phenylalanine, and has 12 residues. The retained sequence is limited to the CDR3, 36 bases, with the frame set at the first base. V loses 4 bases of germline sequence and J loses 3 bases, and the interval between the two ends is 8 bases. A case-control design nested within a healthcare worker cohort in London, UK, was used, with weekly nasopharyngeal swab PCR tests and blood sampling performed. Healthcare workers were recruited during the week of the UK lockdown, between 23 and 31 March 2020, and followed weekly for up to about 15 weeks.

The V and J segments used are TRBV5-8 and TRBJ2-7, with the identity of the D gene unclear. This receptor was obtained from an adult who was a healthcare worker with PCR-confirmed SARS-CoV-2 infection or an uninfected control (not recorded which). Material: whole blood, obtained at baseline. The CDR3 sequence is CASSRAFYEQYF. The nucleotide sequence is TGTGCCAGCAGCCGTGCCTTCTACGAGCAGTACTTC.